This T cell receptor beta chain was sequenced in a study of blood T cells in healthy people across ages. General study findings and limits: PBMCs that were unsorted prevented a conclusive naive versus antigen-experienced comparison. Long-lived and aged donors differed, with more naive CD4+ cells and higher diversity in the long-lived.

A second PCR, run for roughly 7 to 11 cycles, used a sample-barcoded 5' primer plus a J-beta primer mix. Unique molecular identifiers of 12 random nucleotides labeled each cDNA. MiXCR, applied by TCRdb to the 5' RACE reads, yields one record per CDR3 protein. The table lists about 760,000 distinct CDR3 sequences, more than 55% of them singletons. With regard to this clonotype: Its specificity is unknown.

Donor samples were obtained from healthy Caucasian individuals from Russia, aged about 6 to 95. The specimen was blood. The receptor was derived from a man aged 40-49 years in good health.

The CDR3 nucleotides are TGTGCCAGCAGCTTAGTAGGAGACCAAGAGACCCAGTACTTC. Protein product: CASSLVGDQETQYF. V usage is TRBV7-3 and J usage is TRBJ2-5; no reliable D call. Germline loops: CDR1 SGHTA, CDR2 FQGTGA. The CDR3 totals 14 residues. V was trimmed by 2 bases and J by 0 bases, leaving 7 bases between them.